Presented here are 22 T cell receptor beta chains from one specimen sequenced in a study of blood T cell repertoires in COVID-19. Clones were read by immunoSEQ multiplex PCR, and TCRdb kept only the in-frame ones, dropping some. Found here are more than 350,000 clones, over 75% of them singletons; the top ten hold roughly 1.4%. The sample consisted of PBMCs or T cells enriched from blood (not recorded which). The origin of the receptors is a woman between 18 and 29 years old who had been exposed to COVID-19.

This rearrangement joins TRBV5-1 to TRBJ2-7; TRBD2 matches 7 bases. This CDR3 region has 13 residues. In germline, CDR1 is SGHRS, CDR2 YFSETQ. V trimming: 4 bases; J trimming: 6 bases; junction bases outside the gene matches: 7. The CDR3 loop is CASSPVAGSEQYF. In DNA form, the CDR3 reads TGCGCCAGCAGCCCGGTAGCGGGTAGCGAGCAGTACTTC.

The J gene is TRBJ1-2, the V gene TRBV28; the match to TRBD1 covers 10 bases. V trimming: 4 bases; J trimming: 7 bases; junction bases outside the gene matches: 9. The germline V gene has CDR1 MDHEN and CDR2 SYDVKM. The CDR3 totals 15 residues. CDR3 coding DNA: TGTGCCAGCAGTTGGACAGGGGGGGGTTTGGTTGGCTACACCTTC. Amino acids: CASSWTGGGLVGYTF.

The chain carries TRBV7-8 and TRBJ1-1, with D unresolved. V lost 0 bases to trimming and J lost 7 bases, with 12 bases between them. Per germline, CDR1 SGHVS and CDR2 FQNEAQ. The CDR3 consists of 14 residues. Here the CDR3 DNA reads TGTGCCAGCAGCTTAGCCTACGGCGGATATGAAGCTTTCTTT. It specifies CASSLAYGGYEAFF.

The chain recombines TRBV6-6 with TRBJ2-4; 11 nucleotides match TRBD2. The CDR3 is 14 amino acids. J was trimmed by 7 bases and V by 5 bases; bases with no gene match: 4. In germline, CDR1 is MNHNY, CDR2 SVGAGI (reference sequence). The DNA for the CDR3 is TGTGCCAGCAGTAAACTAGCGGGAGCCAACATTCAGTACTTC. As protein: CASSKLAGANIQYF.

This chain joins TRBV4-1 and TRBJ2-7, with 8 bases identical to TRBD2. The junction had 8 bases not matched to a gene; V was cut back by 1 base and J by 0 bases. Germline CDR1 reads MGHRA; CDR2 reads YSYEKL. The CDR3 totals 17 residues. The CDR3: CASSQGGAAGVSYEQYF. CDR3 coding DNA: TGCGCCAGCAGCCAAGGTGGAGCAGCGGGAGTCTCCTACGAGCAGTACTTC.

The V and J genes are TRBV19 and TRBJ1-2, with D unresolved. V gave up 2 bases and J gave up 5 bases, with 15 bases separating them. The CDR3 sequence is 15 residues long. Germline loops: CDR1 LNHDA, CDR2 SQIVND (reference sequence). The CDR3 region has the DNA TGTGCCAGTAGTATAATGCCAGGCGGAGGATATGGCTACACCTTC. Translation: CASSIMPGGGYGYTF.

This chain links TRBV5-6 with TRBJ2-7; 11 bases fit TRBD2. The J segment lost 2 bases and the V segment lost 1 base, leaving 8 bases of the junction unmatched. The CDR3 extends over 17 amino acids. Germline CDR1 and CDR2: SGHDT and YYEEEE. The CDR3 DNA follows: TGTGCCAGCAGCTTGACTAGCGGGGGACCATATACCTACGAGCAGTACTTC. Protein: CASSLTSGGPYTYEQYF.

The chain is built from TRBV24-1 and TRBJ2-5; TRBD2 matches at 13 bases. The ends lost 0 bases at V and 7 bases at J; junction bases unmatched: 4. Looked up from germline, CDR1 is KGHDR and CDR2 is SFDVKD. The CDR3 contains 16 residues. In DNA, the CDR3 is TGTGCCACCAGTGATTTGACTAGCGGGAGGGCCGGGACCCAGTACTTC. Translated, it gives CATSDLTSGRAGTQYF.

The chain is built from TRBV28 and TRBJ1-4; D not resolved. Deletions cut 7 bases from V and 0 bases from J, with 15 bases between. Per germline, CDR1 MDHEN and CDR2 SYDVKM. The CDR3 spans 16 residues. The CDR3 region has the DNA TGTGCCAGCACCACCCGGCGGGTTGCAACTAATGAAAAACTGTTTTTT. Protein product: CASTTRRVATNEKLFF.

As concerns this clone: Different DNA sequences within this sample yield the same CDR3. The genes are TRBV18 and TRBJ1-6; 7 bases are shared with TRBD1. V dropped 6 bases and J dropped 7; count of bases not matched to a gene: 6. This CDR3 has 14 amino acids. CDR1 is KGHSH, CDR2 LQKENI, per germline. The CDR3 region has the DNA TGTGCCAGCTCCCAAGACAGGGAGAATTCACCCCTCCACTTT. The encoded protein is CASSQDRENSPLHF.

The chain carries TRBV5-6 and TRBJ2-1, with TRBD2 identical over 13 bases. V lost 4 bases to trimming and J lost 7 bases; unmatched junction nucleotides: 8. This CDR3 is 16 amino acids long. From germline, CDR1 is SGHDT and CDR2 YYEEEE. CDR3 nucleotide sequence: TGTGCCAGCAGCCCGGCGGGACTAGCGGGGAGTAATGAGCAGTTCTTC. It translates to CASSPAGLAGSNEQFF.

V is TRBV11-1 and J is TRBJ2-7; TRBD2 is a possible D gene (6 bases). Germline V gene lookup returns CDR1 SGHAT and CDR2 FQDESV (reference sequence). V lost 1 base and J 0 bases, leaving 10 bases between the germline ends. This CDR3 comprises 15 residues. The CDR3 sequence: CASSLVGGSSYEQYF. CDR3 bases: TGTGCCAGCAGCTTAGTCGGAGGGAGCTCCTACGAGCAGTACTTC.

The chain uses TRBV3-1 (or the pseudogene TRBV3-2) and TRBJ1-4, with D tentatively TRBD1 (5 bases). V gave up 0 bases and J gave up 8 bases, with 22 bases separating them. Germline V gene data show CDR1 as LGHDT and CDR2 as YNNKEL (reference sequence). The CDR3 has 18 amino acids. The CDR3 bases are TGTGCCAGCAGCCAAGATCTCGGAATAATGGGCGGGGACGAAAAACTGTTTTTT. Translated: CASSQDLGIMGGDEKLFF.

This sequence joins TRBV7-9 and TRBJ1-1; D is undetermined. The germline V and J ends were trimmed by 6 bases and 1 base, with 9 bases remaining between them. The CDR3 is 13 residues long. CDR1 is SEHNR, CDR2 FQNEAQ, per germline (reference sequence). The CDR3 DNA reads TGTGCCAGCAGGCGGGAAGGGAACACTGAAGCTTTCTTT. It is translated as CASRREGNTEAFF.

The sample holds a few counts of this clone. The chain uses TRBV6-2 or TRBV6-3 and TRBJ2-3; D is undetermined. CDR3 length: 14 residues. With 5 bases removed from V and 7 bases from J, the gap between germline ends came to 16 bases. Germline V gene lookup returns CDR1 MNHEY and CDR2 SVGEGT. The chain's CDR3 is CASSHGAVTNTQYF. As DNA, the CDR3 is TGTGCCAGCAGTCACGGTGCGGTCACGAATACGCAGTATTTT.

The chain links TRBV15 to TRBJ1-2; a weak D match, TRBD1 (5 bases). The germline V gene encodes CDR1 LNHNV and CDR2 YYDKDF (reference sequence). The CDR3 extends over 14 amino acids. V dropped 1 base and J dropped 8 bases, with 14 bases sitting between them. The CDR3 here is CATSRAQGLRGYTF. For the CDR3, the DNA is TGTGCCACCAGCAGAGCGCAGGGTCTGCGGGGCTACACCTTC.

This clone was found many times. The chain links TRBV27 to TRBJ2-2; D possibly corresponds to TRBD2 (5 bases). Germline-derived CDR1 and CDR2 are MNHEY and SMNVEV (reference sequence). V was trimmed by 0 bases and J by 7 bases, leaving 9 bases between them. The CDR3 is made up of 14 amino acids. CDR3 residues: CASSLSGAVGELFF. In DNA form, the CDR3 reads TGTGCCAGCAGTTTATCGGGAGCGGTCGGGGAGCTGTTTTTT.

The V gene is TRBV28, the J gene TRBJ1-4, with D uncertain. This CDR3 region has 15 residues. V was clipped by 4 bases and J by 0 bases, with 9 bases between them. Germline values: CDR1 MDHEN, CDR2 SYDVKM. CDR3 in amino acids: CASSSYSTTNEKLFF. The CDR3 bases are TGTGCCAGCAGTTCCTACAGCACAACTAATGAAAAACTGTTTTTT.

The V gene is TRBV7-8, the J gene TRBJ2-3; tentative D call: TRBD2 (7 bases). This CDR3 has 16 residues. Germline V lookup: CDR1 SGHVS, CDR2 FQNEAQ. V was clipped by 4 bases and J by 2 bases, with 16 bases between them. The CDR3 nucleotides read TGTGCCAGCAGCTCCGGAGGGAGGGGGTACACAGATACGCAGTATTTT. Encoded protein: CASSSGGRGYTDTQYF.

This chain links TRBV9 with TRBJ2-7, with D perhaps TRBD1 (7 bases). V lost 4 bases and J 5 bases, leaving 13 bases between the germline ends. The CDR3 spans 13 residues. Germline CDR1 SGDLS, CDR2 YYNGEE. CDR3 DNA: TGTGCCAGCAGCCCCCAGGGGGGACACGAGCAGTACTTC. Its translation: CASSPQGGHEQYF.

CDR3 loop: CASSSRGSEQYF. CDR3 bases: TGTGCCAGCAGTTCCAGGGGTAGCGAGCAGTACTTC. The chain carries TRBV27 and TRBJ2-7, with D tentatively TRBD1 (6 bases). CDR1 is MNHEY, CDR2 SMNVEV, per germline (reference sequence). The CDR3 consists of 12 residues. The V end was cut by 4 bases, the J end by 6 bases, with 10 bases between.

CDR3 DNA: TGTGCCAGCAGCTCGGACAGGGAATATCAGCCCCAGCATTTT. Protein product: CASSSDREYQPQHF. The chain links TRBV7-8 to TRBJ1-5; 8 bases align to TRBD1. The trim removed 4 bases at V and 5 bases at J, leaving 4 bases unmatched. Germline V gene data show CDR1 as SGHVS and CDR2 as FQNEAQ. This CDR3 has 14 residues.